This entry lists 21 T cell receptor beta chains sequenced from one sample in a study of regulatory T cells in long-lasting Graves disease. Time point in this sample: newly diagnosed GD, antithyroid drugs for less than 3 months. Extracted RNA from PBMCs served as the source of the TCR library. To make TCR beta libraries, researchers used iRepertoire HTBI primers and Arm-PCR of CDR3 regions. TCRdb ran MiXCR on the multiplex PCR reads and lists one entry per CDR3 protein. The repertoire holds roughly 560,000 distinct CDR3 sequences, with more than 10% as singletons. This same sample was also taken into another study, of T cells in Graves' hyperthyroidism and ophthalmopathy.

The sequencing used peripheral blood mononuclear cells (PBMCs), collected at new diagnosis, from a patient treated with antithyroid drugs. These receptors were taken from a woman aged 25 to 39 with Graves disease.

CDR3: CASSQRGRGLFEQYF. The CDR3 DNA sequence: TGTGCCAGCAGCCAACGGGGCAGGGGGCTCTTTGAGCAGTACTTC. The chain is built from TRBV14 and TRBJ2-5, with 8 bases matching TRBD1. This CDR3 has 15 residues. The germline gives CDR1 SGHDN, CDR2 FVKESK. With 2 bases clipped from V and 11 bases from J, the junction kept 13 bases outside the gene matches.

This clonotype was observed many times. The chain couples TRBV5-6 to TRBJ1-2, with 8 nucleotides matching TRBD1. Looked up from germline, CDR1 is SGHDT and CDR2 is YYEEEE. Trimming at V came to 4 bases and at J to 3 bases, leaving 11 bases not matched to a gene. The CDR3 runs to 16 residues. CDR3 sequence reads: CASSPNAPTGDYGYTF. The CDR3 DNA reads as TGTGCCAGCAGCCCGAATGCCCCGACAGGGGACTATGGCTACACCTTC.

To note about this clonotype: This may be a read error, as it is one base from a much larger clone. This chain uses TRBV2 with TRBJ2-7, with TRBD2 identical over 9 bases. Germline assignment: CDR1 SNHLY and CDR2 FYNNEI. CDR3 length equals 15 residues. V was pared by 4 bases and J by 3 bases, with 7 bases of the junction left unmatched. The CDR3 region has the DNA TGTGCCAGCAGTGTAACCGCGGGAGGGCTCTACGAGCAGTACTTC. Translating gives CASSVTAGGLYEQYF. Full variable domain (remainder filled in from reference TRBV2 and TRBJ2-7): EPEVTQTPSHQVTQMGQEVILRCVPISNHLYFYWYRQILGQKVEFLVSFYNNEISEKSEIFDDQFSVERPDGSNFTLKIRSTKLEDSAMYFCASSVTAGGLYEQYFGPGTRLTVT.

This clonotype came up a few times. J is TRBJ2-7 and V is TRBV20-1; D remains ambiguous. CDR3 size: 16 residues. Germline V gene sequence: CDR1 DFQATT, CDR2 SNEGSKA (reference sequence). Trimming cost V 2 bases and J 0 bases, with 17 bases left between them. Here the CDR3 reads CSARPLQLPSSYEQYF. In nucleotides, the CDR3 is TGCAGTGCTAGACCACTTCAGCTTCCCAGCTCCTACGAGCAGTACTTC.

This clonotype was seen more than once but under ten times. The chain couples TRBV5-1 to TRBJ2-5; 8 bases are shared with TRBD1. The CDR3 spans 14 residues. After removal of 2 bases from V and 5 bases from J, the junction contained 5 bases not matched to a gene. Germline V gene data show CDR1 as SGHRS and CDR2 as YFSETQ. CDR3 sequence (DNA): TGCGCCAGCAGCTTTAAACAGGGGGATGAGACCCAGTACTTC. This sequence encodes CASSFKQGDETQYF.

In its sample, this clonotype was seen many times. The rearrangement links TRBV27 to TRBJ1-4; D uncertain. The CDR3 covers 16 residues. Trimming took 8 bases from V and 8 from J, leaving 24 bases between them. Germline assignment: CDR1 MNHEY and CDR2 SMNVEV (reference sequence). The CDR3 protein is CASRYPPAQYEEKLFF. The CDR3 region has the DNA TGTGCCAGCCGTTACCCCCCAGCCCAATATGAAGAAAAACTGTTTTTT.

This clonotype was found a few times. V and J are TRBV9 and TRBJ2-1, with 9 positions matching TRBD2. The V segment lost 0 bases and the J segment 3 bases; nucleotides outside the gene matches: 4. Per the germline V gene, CDR1 is SGDLS and CDR2 is YYNGEE. The length of the CDR3 is 16 residues. The CDR3 region is CASSVDGTSFYNEQFF. For the CDR3, the DNA is TGTGCCAGCAGCGTAGATGGGACTAGCTTCTACAATGAGCAGTTCTTC.

This chain joins TRBV24-1 and TRBJ2-3; 12 bases are shared with TRBD2. Germline V gene data show CDR1 as KGHDR and CDR2 as SFDVKD. V shed 4 bases and J 2 bases; nucleotides not matched to a gene: 6. This CDR3 is 17 amino acids long. The chain's CDR3 is CATSDWTSGTNTDTQYF. The CDR3 nucleotides are TGTGCCACCAGTGACTGGACTAGCGGGACCAACACAGATACGCAGTATTTT.

This clonotype was counted ten times or more. The chain joins TRBV14 to TRBJ2-1, with 7 bases matching TRBD2. The CDR3 is 16 amino acids. V trimming: 2 bases; J trimming: 0 bases; junction bases outside the gene matches: 4. CDR1 and CDR2 (germline): SGHDN, FVKESK. CDR3 bases: TGTGCCAGCAGCCAATATAGCGGGCTCTCCTACAATGAGCAGTTCTTC. It codes for CASSQYSGLSYNEQFF.

At least ten counts were recorded for this clonotype. The chain is built from TRBV14 and TRBJ2-1; D gene uncertain. CDR3 length: 15 amino acids. Germline CDR1 SGHDN, CDR2 FVKESK. The ends were cut back, 1 base at V and 6 bases at J, with 13 bases in the middle. CDR3 DNA: TGTGCCAGCAGCCAAGGGTCTCTGCTACCCAATGAGCAGTTCTTC. This codes for CASSQGSLLPNEQFF.

The table lists this clonotype with many counts. CDR3 nucleotides: TGTGCCAGCAGCCTAAACCAGGACGGGACCCAGTACTTC. This translates into CASSLNQDGTQYF. The rearrangement links TRBV7-9 to TRBJ2-5; D gene uncertain. Germline values: CDR1 SEHNR, CDR2 FQNEAQ (reference sequence). V lost 5 bases to trimming and J lost 7 bases, with 14 bases between them. There are 13 residues in the CDR3.

This clonotype was seen at least ten times. The chain couples TRBV28 to TRBJ1-2; D is unresolved. The V gene lost 3 bases and the J gene lost 4 bases, with 9 bases spanning the gap. The CDR3 consists of 13 residues. Germline CDR1 and CDR2: MDHEN and SYDVKM. CDR3: CASSLVGSYGYTF. In nucleotides, the CDR3 is TGTGCCAGCAGTTTGGTGGGAAGCTATGGCTACACCTTC.

This clonotype was found a few times. This chain connects TRBV19 to TRBJ2-7; weak D call: TRBD2 (6 bases). V lost 7 bases and J lost 1, with 14 bases in between. Germline loops: CDR1 LNHDA, CDR2 SQIVND (reference sequence). This CDR3 region has 14 residues. The CDR3 sequence is CASNPGLASYEQYF. The DNA of the CDR3 is TGTGCCAGTAACCCGGGACTGGCTTCCTACGAGCAGTACTTC.

In its sample, this clonotype was seen a few times. The chain links TRBV6-1 to TRBJ2-2; TRBD2 matches at 9 bases. With V trimmed by 5 bases and J by 6 bases, 13 bases remained unmatched. This CDR3 is 17 amino acids long. Germline CDR1 reads MNHNS; CDR2 reads SASEGT. CDR3 DNA: TGTGCCAGCAGTACCCTGGGCGGCGGGAGGGCCCCCGGGGAGCTGTTTTTT. Encoded protein: CASSTLGGGRAPGELFF.

This clonotype was seen ten or more times. The V gene is TRBV12-3 or TRBV12-4, the J gene TRBJ1-4; D remains unclear. V gave up 4 bases and J gave up 0 bases, with 12 bases separating them. The CDR3 is 16 amino acids. The CDR3 DNA follows: TGTGCCAGCAGTTATCCCCCCGGACCAACTAATGAAAAACTGTTTTTT. Its protein product is CASSYPPGPTNEKLFF.

This clonotype has more than one count but fewer than ten. The chain carries TRBV7-9 and TRBJ1-1, with D uncertain. Germline values: CDR1 SEHNR, CDR2 FQNEAQ (reference sequence). The CDR3 is 15 amino acids. With 1 base removed from V and 3 bases from J, the gap between germline ends came to 12 bases. The CDR3 loop is CASSLGIGLYTEAFF. CDR3 in DNA: TGTGCCAGCAGCTTAGGCATCGGACTGTACACTGAAGCTTTCTTT.

Only a few counts were recorded for this clonotype. The chain links TRBV5-1 to TRBJ2-1, with D unresolved. The CDR3 contains 12 residues. In germline, CDR1 is SGHRS, CDR2 YFSETQ. V was clipped by 0 bases and J by 6 bases, with 4 bases between them. Written as DNA, the CDR3 is TGCGCCAGCAGCTTGGCTACCAATGAGCAGTTCTTC. Residues: CASSLATNEQFF.

This clonotype was detected many times. The CDR3 region has the DNA TGTGCCACCTCGACAGGGCTCTCCTACGAGCAGTACTTC. Protein product: CATSTGLSYEQYF. This chain connects TRBV2 to TRBJ2-7, with 7 bases aligning to TRBD1. This CDR3 spans 13 amino acids. The germline V gene encodes CDR1 SNHLY and CDR2 FYNNEI. Germline trimming cut 10 bases from V and 0 bases from J; bases unmatched to any gene: 6.

There are many counts of this clonotype. This chain links TRBV3-1 with TRBJ2-7, with TRBD2 identical over 16 bases. With 3 bases clipped from V and 5 bases from J, the junction kept 1 base outside the gene matches. From germline, CDR1 is LGHDT and CDR2 YNNKEL (reference sequence). The CDR3 is 15 residues long. Written as DNA, the CDR3 is TGTGCCAGCAGCCAGGGACTAGCGGGAGGGAACGAGCAGTACTTC. Translation: CASSQGLAGGNEQYF.

This clonotype was observed many times. The chain recombines TRBV7-8 with TRBJ2-1, with TRBD1 matching 8 bases. CDR3 length: 16 residues. Germline CDR1 is SGHVS and CDR2 is FQNEAQ. Germline trimming cut 0 bases from V and 6 bases from J; bases unmatched to any gene: 7. CDR3: CASSLAFRDRFNEQFF. The CDR3 coding sequence is TGTGCCAGCAGCTTAGCGTTCCGGGACAGGTTCAATGAGCAGTTCTTC.

This clonotype was counted many times. The chain carries TRBV5-5 and TRBJ1-6; a possible D gene is TRBD1 (6 bases). Germline CDR1 SGHKS, CDR2 YYEKEE (reference sequence). Trimming removed 4 bases at V and 9 bases at J, with 11 bases between. The CDR3 sequence is 13 residues long. The CDR3 DNA reads as TGTGCCAGCAGCCGAGGACAGCTTTCACCCCTCCACTTT. This codes for CASSRGQLSPLHF.